This T cell receptor (beta chain) was retrieved from a study of human T cells and chemical hapten exposure. Findings and caveats of the study: Positively correlated with patch test score were the counts of PT1 expanded TCRs.

At least ten counts were recorded for this clonotype. Its matching antigen is unknown. V was pared by 3 bases and J by 4 bases, with 6 bases between. This CDR3 is built from 11 residues. Germline loops: CDR1 DFQATT, CDR2 SNEGSKA (reference sequence). Stated time point: patch test 1, 2 weeks after DPC sensitization. Sample treatment: therapeutic diphenylcyclopropenone sensitization with weekly scalp DPC. Alopecia patients between 18 and 70 years old and suitable for DPC were used as donors. Blood, whole and unfractionated, served as the source for total RNA extraction. Each CDR3 protein gets one entry after TCRdb re-called the RACE reads with MiXCR. Among some 340,000 distinct CDR3 sequences listed, around 7% were seen once.

This sequence was found in a woman under 30 with alopecia areata. Some clones in this sample may be carry-over from other donors' samples. Sequenced material: whole blood, taken in connection with sensitization to the hapten diphenylcyclopropenone (DPC). This chain links TRBV20-1 with TRBJ1-2; D unclear. CDR3 loop: CSASVGYGYTF. CDR3 sequence (DNA): TGCAGTGCTAGTGTAGGCTATGGCTACACCTTC.